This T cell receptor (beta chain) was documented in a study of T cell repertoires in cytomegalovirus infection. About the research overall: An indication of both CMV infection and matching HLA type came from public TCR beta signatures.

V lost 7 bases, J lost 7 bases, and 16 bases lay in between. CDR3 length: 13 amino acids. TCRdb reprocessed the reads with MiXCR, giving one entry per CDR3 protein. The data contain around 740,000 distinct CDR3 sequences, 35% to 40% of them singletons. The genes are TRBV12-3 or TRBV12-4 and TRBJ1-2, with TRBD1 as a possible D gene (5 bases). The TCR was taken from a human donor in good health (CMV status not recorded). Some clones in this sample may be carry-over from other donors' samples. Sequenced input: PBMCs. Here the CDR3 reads CASTPNQGSGYTF. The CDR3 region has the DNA TGTGCCAGCACTCCGAACCAGGGAAGTGGCTACACCTTC.